This TCR beta chain was retrieved from a study of cytomegalovirus exposure and HLA in healthy donors. Study-level findings and limits: Productive status was seen about 87% or about 30% of the time for most TCR beta V segments in an earlier analysis.

Note on this clone: The target antigen is unknown.

The germline gives CDR1 SGHNT, CDR2 YYREEE (reference sequence). The CDR3 is made up of 12 amino acids. The V gene lost 4 bases and the J gene lost 0 bases, with 4 bases spanning the gap. A multiplex PCR was run with 60 Vbeta primers and 13 Jbeta primers. This table comes from immunoSEQ multiplex PCR, and its TCRdb copy is limited to in-frame clones, with some not included. The data contain tens of thousands of clones, 10% of them singletons. V and J are TRBV5-4 and TRBJ2-5, with D unresolved. This receptor was obtained from a man in his sixties in good health and CMV-seropositive. Sequences were obtained from PBMCs. The CDR3 DNA reads TGTGCCAGCAGCCCCTACCAAGAGACCCAGTACTTC. This sequence encodes CASSPYQETQYF.